The sample holds a few counts of the clone carrying this T cell receptor (beta chain). RNA transcripts gave rise to amplified TCR beta CDR3 regions. First-round RT-PCR of the TCR CDR3 relied on the HTBI primer set. TCRdb recomputed calls from the multiplex PCR reads with MiXCR, one row per CDR3 protein. The table includes about 300,000 distinct CDR3 sequences, roughly 15% detected once. This entry comes from a study of T cells in Graves' hyperthyroidism and ophthalmopathy. At the level of the study: Peripheral blood specimens were obtained at initial diagnosis, prior to any treatment.

The CDR3 has 14 residues. Between the trimmed V and J ends, which lost 6 bases and 2 bases, there was a span of 14 bases. CDR1 MNHEY and CDR2 SMNVEV come from the germline V gene (reference sequence). The sequence came from a young woman with Graves' hyperthyroidism that later progressed to Graves' ophthalmopathy. Sample: blood. The chain couples TRBV27 to TRBJ2-7; the D gene is possibly TRBD1 (6 bases). The CDR3 sequence: CASSTTGSTYEQYF. In DNA, the CDR3 is TGTGCCAGCAGCACGACAGGATCCACCTACGAGCAGTACTTC.